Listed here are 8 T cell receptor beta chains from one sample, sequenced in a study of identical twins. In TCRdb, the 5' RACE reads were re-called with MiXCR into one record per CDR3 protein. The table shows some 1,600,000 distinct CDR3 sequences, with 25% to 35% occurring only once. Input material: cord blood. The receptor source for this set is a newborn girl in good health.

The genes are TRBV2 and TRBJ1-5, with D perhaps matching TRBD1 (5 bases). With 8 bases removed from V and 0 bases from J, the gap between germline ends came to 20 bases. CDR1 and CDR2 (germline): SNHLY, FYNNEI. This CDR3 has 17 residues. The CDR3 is CASAFAGRQISNQPQHF. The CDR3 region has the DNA TGTGCCAGCGCGTTTGCGGGACGGCAGATTAGCAATCAGCCCCAGCATTTT.

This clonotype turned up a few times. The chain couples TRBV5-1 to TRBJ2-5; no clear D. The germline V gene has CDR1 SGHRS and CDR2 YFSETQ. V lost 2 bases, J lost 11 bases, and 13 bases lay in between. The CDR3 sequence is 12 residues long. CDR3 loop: CASSLEPLEQYF. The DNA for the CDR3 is TGCGCCAGCAGCTTAGAACCCCTTGAGCAGTACTTC.

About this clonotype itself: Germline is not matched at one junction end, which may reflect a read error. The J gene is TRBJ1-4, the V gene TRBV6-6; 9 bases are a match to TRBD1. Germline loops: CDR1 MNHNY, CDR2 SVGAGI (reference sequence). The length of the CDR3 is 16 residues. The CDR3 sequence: CASRSGQGPTNEELFF. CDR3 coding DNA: TGTGCCAGCAGGTCGGGACAGGGACCAACTAATGAAGAACTGTTTTTT.

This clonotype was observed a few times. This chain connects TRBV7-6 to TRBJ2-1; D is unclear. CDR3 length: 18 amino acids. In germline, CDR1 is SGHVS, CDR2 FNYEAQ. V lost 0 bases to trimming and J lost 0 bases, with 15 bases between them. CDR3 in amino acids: CASSLALRGKSSYNEQFF. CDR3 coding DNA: TGTGCCAGCAGCTTAGCGCTGCGCGGAAAGAGCTCCTACAATGAGCAGTTCTTC.

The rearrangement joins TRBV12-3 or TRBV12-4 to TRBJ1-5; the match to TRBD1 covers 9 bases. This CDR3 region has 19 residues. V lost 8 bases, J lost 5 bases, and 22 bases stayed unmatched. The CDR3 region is CASSPGGASDRGKDQPQHF. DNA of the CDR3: TGTGCCAGCTCACCCGGTGGGGCCAGCGACAGGGGGAAGGATCAGCCCCAGCATTTT.

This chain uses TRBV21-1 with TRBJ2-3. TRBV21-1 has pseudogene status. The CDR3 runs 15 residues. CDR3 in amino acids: CASSKAWSQADTQYF. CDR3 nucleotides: TGTGCCAGCAGCAAAGCTTGGAGCCAGGCAGATACGCAGTATTTT.

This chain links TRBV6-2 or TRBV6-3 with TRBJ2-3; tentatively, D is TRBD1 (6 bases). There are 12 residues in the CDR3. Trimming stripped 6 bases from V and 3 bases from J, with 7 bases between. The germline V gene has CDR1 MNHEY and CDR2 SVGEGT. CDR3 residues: CASRGATDTQYF. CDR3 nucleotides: TGTGCCAGCAGGGGGGCTACAGATACGCAGTATTTT.

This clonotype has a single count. The CDR3 DNA is TGCAGCGTTGAGAGGCTAGCGGGATACAACACAGATACGCAGTATTTT. The encoded protein is CSVERLAGYNTDTQYF. The chain has TRBV29-1 and TRBJ2-3; 9 nucleotides match TRBD2. Germline CDR1 reads SQVTM; CDR2 reads ANQGSEA. This CDR3 is built from 16 residues. V was pared by 3 bases and J by 2 bases, with 9 bases of the junction left unmatched.